This TCR beta chain was retrieved from a study of blood T cell repertoires in COVID-19 (dated by TCRdb to 2018 to 2020). With regard to the full study: Collaborator samples came from the United States, Italy and Spain and covered acute and convalescent phases of COVID-19. The material from the prospective study consisted of cDNA or gDNA derived from T cells, B-cell-depleted T cells, or PBMCs. Deeply sampled blood TCRbeta repertoires from subjects exposed to, actively infected with, or recovered from COVID-19 were included in the dataset. The repertoires were made available in a free public database intended to serve as a resource for research on the immune response to SARS-CoV-2. The samples were drawn from two sources: the first 160 participants of the ongoing ImmuneRACE study, and 950 to 1,500 subjects contributed by 6 global collaborators. A de-identified subject ID, COVID-19 status, age in years and sex were almost always included in the sample metadata. Where available, HLA class I and class II types were obtained from metadata supplied by the sample provider rather than from assay-based typing. Beyond this particular receptor, the publication reports: The quantity of clinical and demographic metadata differed by source and by participant and was supplied without curation.

A remark on this clone: Its recognized antigen is unknown. One base away there is no much larger clone; base qualities are not given.

Collaborating institutions collected whole blood in K2EDTA tubes following their own protocols. Collaborator samples were shipped for TCRbeta analysis as frozen whole blood, isolated PBMCs, or DNA extracted from either sample type. TCRbeta CDR3 regions were amplified from genomic DNA by means of the immunoSEQ Assay, a bias-controlled multiplex PCR. Turning to the authors' computational methods: The number of nucleated cells in each sample was estimated from the amplification of reference gene primers within the assay. Sequence reads were collapsed and filtered to measure the absolute abundance of every unique TCRbeta CDR3 rearrangement. For each sample, productive Simpson clonality was calculated as the square root of Simpson's diversity index across productive rearrangements. What TCRdb holds here is the immuneACCESS table cut down to in-frame rearrangements. Part of the clones is not present; checked against another copy, under half of the missing clones reflect an unresolved V gene, and the others are unexplained. The D gene and trimming were derived from the DNA, and the V and J assignments and clone size from that table. The sample table shows tens of thousands of clones, and roughly nine tenths are seen once. Clones ranked in the top ten supply 8% to 9% of the sample.

V is clipped by 4 bases and J by 2 bases, and the sequence between their germline boundaries is 17 bases long. The CDR3 starts with the cysteine, ends with the phenylalanine, and has 16 residues. Only the CDR3 DNA is retained, 48 bases long and in frame from the first base. The germline V gene sets CDR1 to MNHEY and CDR2 to SVGAGI. This chain is built from TRBV6-5 and TRBJ1-2, with the D gene not confidently named. Sequenced input: peripheral blood. The receptor comes from a woman in her 70s with active COVID-19. The encoded CDR3 is CASSSPSDSSNYGYTF. Here is the DNA: TGTGCCAGCAGTTCCCCCTCGGACTCTTCCAACTATGGCTACACCTTC.